The rows below give T cell receptor beta chains drawn from one sample of a study of T-cell reconstitution after alpha-beta-depleted transplantation in children. A single record per CDR3 protein comes from TCRdb applying MiXCR to the PCR reads. The table records some 75,000 distinct CDR3 sequences, approximately 7.4% of them present only once. Sample: PBMCs from the stem cell graft donor, taken from the stem cell graft. Receptor source: a human donor who donated a stem cell graft to a child with acute lymphoblastic leukemia. Each CDR3 is given with its conserved first and last residue. Fields, in order: J gene, D gene, clone size, V gene, CDR3 DNA, CDR3 protein. A D gene is named only where the DNA matches it firmly. Size values are once, few and many counts, or a class for expanded clones, and some rows have none.

TRBJ2-7,TRBD1,many,TRBV6-5,TGTGCCAGCAGTTCCGGGACAGGGGTCCTCTGGGTCTACGAGCAGTACTTC,CASSSGTGVLWVYEQYF
TRBJ2-3,.,many,TRBV20-1,TGCAGTGCTAGAGTTAGTCCAGATACGCAGTATTTT,CSARVSPDTQYF
TRBJ2-3,.,many,TRBV4-3,TGCGCCAGCAGCCAAGAATCGCAGGGGAGCACAGATACGCAGTATTTT,CASSQESQGSTDTQYF
TRBJ2-7,TRBD2,many,TRBV4-1,TGCGCCAGCAGCCTCGGGACTAGCGGAGAGCAGTACTTC,CASSLGTSGEQYF
TRBJ2-5,.,few,TRBV7-9,TGTGCCAGCAGCTTAAGCGGGCTCGAGACCCAGTACTTC,CASSLSGLETQYF
TRBJ2-7,TRBD1,many,TRBV29-1,TGCAGCGTGAGGGGACAGGGCGGGCAAACCTACGAGCAGTACTTC,CSVRGQGGQTYEQYF
TRBJ1-4,.,many,TRBV5-1,TGCGCCAGCAGCCTACGTCCCGGGGGGCGCGGGGAAAAACTGTTTTTT,CASSLRPGGRGEKLFF
TRBJ2-3,TRBD2,many,TRBV6-5,TGTGCCAGCAAGCGGGATGGGGGTTCAGATACGCAGTATTTT,CASKRDGGSDTQYF
TRBJ2-1,.,many,TRBV9,TGTGCCAGCAGCGTAGATCCCAGGGGGGTGGACAATGAGCAGTTCTTC,CASSVDPRGVDNEQFF
TRBJ2-7,TRBD2,many,TRBV10-3,TGTGCCATCAGTGAGTCGATGTCGGGACTAGCGGGATACGAGCAGTACTTC,CAISESMSGLAGYEQYF
TRBJ2-5,TRBD2,many,TRBV4-3,TGCGCCAGCAGCCAAGATCTAGGAACGGGAGGAGAGACCCAGTACTTC,CASSQDLGTGGETQYF
TRBJ2-5,TRBD2,many,TRBV4-2,TGTGCCAGCAGCCAAGATGGGATCGGGGGGGCCTCGGAGACCCAGTACTTC,CASSQDGIGGASETQYF
TRBJ2-5,TRBD1,many,TRBV7-9,TGTGCCAGCAGCTTAGGGGACAGGCATCTGTACTTC,CASSLGDRHLYF
TRBJ2-7,TRBD2,.,TRBV11-2,TGTGCCAGCAGCCCGCCGGGACTAGCGGGGACCTACGAGCAGTACTTC,CASSPPGLAGTYEQYF
TRBJ2-7,TRBD2,.,TRBV20-1,TGCAGTGCTAGCGGAAGCTCTCCGGGACTAGCGGGAGAGCAGTACTTC,CSASGSSPGLAGEQYF
TRBJ2-1,.,many,TRBV7-2,TGTGCCAGCAGCTTAGGGAGGGTGGTGAATGAGCAGTTCTTC,CASSLGRVVNEQFF
TRBJ2-1,.,medium-sized,TRBV15,TGTGCCACCAGCAGAGATCGAGGGGGAGCCGATGAGCAGTTCTTC,CATSRDRGGADEQFF
TRBJ2-3,.,.,TRBV5-1,TGTGCCAGCAGCTCCGGCCTACGGGGAGATACGCAGTATTTT,CASSSGLRGDTQYF
TRBJ2-3,TRBD1,many,TRBV19,TGTGCCAGTAGTATATCATCCGGGACAGCCTTTCCAGATACGCAGTATTTT,CASSISSGTAFPDTQYF
TRBJ2-1,TRBD2,.,TRBV5-6,TGTGCCAGCAGCCGGGGACTAGCGGTTAGCTCCTACAATGAGCAGTTCTTC,CASSRGLAVSSYNEQFF
TRBJ2-1,TRBD2,.,TRBV6-1,TGTGCCAGCAGTGAAGGGGGCCTAGCGGGAGGCAATGAGCAGTTCTTC,CASSEGGLAGGNEQFF
TRBJ2-7,TRBD1,many,TRBV6-5,TGTGCCAGCAGTCCAGGGACAGGGATATACGAGCAGTACTTC,CASSPGTGIYEQYF
TRBJ2-3,TRBD2,many,TRBV4-2,TGTGCCAGCAGCCAAGATCTAGCGGGGGGGCCCACAGATACGCAGTATTTT,CASSQDLAGGPTDTQYF
TRBJ2-2,TRBD2,many,TRBV7-9,TGTGCCAGCAGCTTACTAGCGGGGGCATACACCGGGGAGCTGTTTTTT,CASSLLAGAYTGELFF
TRBJ2-1,.,.,TRBV29-1,TGCAGAGTTCACCGGACGGGTTACAATGAGCAGTTCTTC,CRVHRTGYNEQFF
TRBJ1-4,.,many,TRBV7-8,TGTGCCAGCAGCTTAGCGTGGGGGGGATCCGGTATTTTGGATGAAAAACTGTTTTTT,CASSLAWGGSGILDEKLFF
TRBJ2-1,.,many,TRBV20-1,TGCAGTGCTAGAGATCGGGACCAATACCTCTCCTACAATGAGCAGTTCTTC,CSARDRDQYLSYNEQFF
TRBJ1-5,.,few,TRBV27,TGTGCCAGCAGTTTATTAGCAGTCCACCCTCATCAGCCCCAGCATTTT,CASSLLAVHPHQPQHF
TRBJ2-7,TRBD1,many,TRBV3-1,TGTGCCAGCAGCCAATGGGGGACAGGGGGCTACGAGCAGTACTTC,CASSQWGTGGYEQYF
TRBJ2-7,TRBD1,few,TRBV11-2,TGTGCCAGCAGCTCACGGGACAGCAAAAGTTCACCATACGAGCAGTACTTC,CASSSRDSKSSPYEQYF
TRBJ2-2,TRBD2,many,TRBV4-2,TGTGCCAGCAGCCCCCTTCAGCGGGAGGTAACCGGGGAGCTGTTTTTT,CASSPLQREVTGELFF
TRBJ2-1,.,.,TRBV19,TGTGCCAGTAGTGCTCTAGCGTCCTACAATGAGCAGTTCTTC,CASSALASYNEQFF
TRBJ1-1,.,few,TRBV12-3/TRBV12-4,TGTGCCAGCAGTTTAAGCGATATGAACACTGAAGCTTTCTTT,CASSLSDMNTEAFF
TRBJ2-1,.,.,TRBV29-1,TGCAGCGTTGAAGGGTCTCCTGAGCAGTTCTTC,CSVEGSPEQFF
TRBJ2-3,.,many,TRBV9,TGTGCCAGCAGCGAAACCGGGACTCGGAGCACAGATACGCAGTATTTT,CASSETGTRSTDTQYF
TRBJ2-1,.,few,TRBV6-4,TGTGCCAGCAGTGAGGAGGGGGCGGTGGATGAGCAGTTCTTC,CASSEEGAVDEQFF
TRBJ1-1,.,many,TRBV19,TGTGCCAGTAGTACCACCGCGGGAGGGACTGAAGCTTTCTTT,CASSTTAGGTEAFF